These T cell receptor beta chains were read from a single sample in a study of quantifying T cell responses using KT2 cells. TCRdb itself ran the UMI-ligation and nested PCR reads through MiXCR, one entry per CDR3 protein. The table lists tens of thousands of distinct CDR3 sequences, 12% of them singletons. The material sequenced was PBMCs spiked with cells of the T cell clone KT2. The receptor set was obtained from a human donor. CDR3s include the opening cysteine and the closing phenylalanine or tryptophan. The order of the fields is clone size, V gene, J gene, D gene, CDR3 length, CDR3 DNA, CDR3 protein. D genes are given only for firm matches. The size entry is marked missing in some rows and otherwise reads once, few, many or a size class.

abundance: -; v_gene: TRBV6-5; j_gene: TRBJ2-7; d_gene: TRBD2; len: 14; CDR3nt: TGTGCCAGCAGCCTCGGGAGGGCCTCCTACGAGCAGTACTTC; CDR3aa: CASSLGRASYEQYF
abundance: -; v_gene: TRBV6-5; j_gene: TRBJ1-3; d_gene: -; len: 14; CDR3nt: TGTGCCAGCAGTTATGGGGGCCGTGGAAACACCATATATTTT; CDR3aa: CASSYGGRGNTIYF
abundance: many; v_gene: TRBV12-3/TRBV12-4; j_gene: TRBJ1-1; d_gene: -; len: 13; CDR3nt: TGTGCCAGCACCGTTGGGGTGAACACTGAAGCTTTCTTT; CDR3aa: CASTVGVNTEAFF
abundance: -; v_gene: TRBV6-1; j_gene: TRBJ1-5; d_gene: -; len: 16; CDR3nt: TGTGCCAGCAGTGAAGAGGTTGCGTATAGCAATCAGCCCCAGCATTTT; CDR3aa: CASSEEVAYSNQPQHF
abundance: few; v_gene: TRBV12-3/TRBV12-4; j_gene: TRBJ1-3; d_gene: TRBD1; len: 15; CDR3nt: TGTGCCAGCAGAACCTCAGGGGGCGCTGGAAACACCATATATTTT; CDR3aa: CASRTSGGAGNTIYF
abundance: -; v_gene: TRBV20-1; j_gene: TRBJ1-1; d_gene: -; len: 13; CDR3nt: TGCAGTGCTAGAGAGTGGGGAAACACTGAAGCTTTCTTT; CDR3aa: CSAREWGNTEAFF
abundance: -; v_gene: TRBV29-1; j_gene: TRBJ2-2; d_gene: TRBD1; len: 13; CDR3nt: TGCAGCGGGATGACAGGGCCATCCGGGGAGCTGTTTTTT; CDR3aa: CSGMTGPSGELFF
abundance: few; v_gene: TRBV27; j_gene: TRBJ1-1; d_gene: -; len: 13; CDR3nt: TGTGCCAGCAGGCCCACTTTGAACACTGAAGCTTTCTTT; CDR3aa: CASRPTLNTEAFF
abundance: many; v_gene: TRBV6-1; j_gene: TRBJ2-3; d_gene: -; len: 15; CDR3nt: TGTGCCAGCAGTGAAGGCGGGGGCGACACAGATACGCAGTATTTT; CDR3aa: CASSEGGGDTDTQYF
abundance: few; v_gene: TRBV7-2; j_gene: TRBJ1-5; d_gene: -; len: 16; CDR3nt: TGTGCCAGCAGCTTAGCTCTGCAGGGGAAGGGGCAGCCCCAGCATTTT; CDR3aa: CASSLALQGKGQPQHF
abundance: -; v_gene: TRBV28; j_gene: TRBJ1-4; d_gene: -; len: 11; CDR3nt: TGTGCCAGCAGAAGGGACCTTGAACTGTTTTTT; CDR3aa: CASRRDLELFF
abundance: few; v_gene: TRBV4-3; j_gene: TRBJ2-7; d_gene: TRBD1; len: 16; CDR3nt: TGCGCCAGCAGCCAAGACCCGGACAGGGGCGGATATGAGCAGTACTTC; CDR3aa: CASSQDPDRGGYEQYF
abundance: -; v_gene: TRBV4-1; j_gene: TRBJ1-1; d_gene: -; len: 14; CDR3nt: TGCGCCAGCAGCCAAGCTCCCACCCGGACAGAAGCTTTCTTT; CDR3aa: CASSQAPTRTEAFF
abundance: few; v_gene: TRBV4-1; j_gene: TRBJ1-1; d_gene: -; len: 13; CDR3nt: TGCGCCAGCACCCCATGGGGAAACACTGAAGCTTTCTTT; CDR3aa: CASTPWGNTEAFF
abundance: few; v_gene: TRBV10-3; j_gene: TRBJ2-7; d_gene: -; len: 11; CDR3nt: TGTGCCACAAGGTCCGCCTACGAGCAGTACTTC; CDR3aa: CATRSAYEQYF
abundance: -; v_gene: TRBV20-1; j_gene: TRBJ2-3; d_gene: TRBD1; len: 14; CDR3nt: TGCAGTGCTGGAGGACAGGACGACACAGATACGCAGTATTTT; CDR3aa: CSAGGQDDTDTQYF
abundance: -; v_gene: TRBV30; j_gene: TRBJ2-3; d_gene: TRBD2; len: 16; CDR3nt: TGTGCCTGGAGTATCGGACTAGCGGGAGTCACAGATACGCAGTATTTT; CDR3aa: CAWSIGLAGVTDTQYF
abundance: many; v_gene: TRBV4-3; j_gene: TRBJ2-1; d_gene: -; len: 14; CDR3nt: TGCGCCAGCAGCCAAGATTGGGGGACGCCGGACAAATTCTTC; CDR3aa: CASSQDWGTPDKFF
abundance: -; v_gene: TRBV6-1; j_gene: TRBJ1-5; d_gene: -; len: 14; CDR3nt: TGTGCCAGCAGTGGGCCCTATAGCAATCAGCCCCAGCATTTT; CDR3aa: CASSGPYSNQPQHF
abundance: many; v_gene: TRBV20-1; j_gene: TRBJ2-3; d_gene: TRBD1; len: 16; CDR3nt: TGCAGTGCTAGATCGGGGGACAGGGGGAGCACAGATACGCAGTATTTT; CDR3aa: CSARSGDRGSTDTQYF
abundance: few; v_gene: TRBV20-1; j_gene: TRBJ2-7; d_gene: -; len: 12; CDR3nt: TGCAGTGCTAGGGGACAATCCTACGAGCAGTACTTC; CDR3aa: CSARGQSYEQYF
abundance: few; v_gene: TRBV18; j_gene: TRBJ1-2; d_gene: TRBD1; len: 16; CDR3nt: TGTGCCAGCTCACCCTCCGCTGGACAGGAATCTATCGGCTACACCTTC; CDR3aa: CASSPSAGQESIGYTF
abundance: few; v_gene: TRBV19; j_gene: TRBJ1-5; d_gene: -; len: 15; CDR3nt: TGTGCCAGTAGAAGAGTGGCAGGACAGCGGCAGCCCCAGCATTTT; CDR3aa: CASRRVAGQRQPQHF
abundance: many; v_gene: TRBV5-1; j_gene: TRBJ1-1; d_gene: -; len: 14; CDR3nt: TGCGCCAGCAGCTTAGCCGGACAGAACACTGAAGCTTTCTTT; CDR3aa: CASSLAGQNTEAFF
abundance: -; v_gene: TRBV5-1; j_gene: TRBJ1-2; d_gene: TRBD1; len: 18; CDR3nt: TGCGCCAGCAGCTTGGGACAGGGTCGACTCCGAATTAACTATGGCTACACCTTC; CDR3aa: CASSLGQGRLRINYGYTF
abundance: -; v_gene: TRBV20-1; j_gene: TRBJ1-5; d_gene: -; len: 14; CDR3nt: TGCAGTGCGCGGAAGGACAGCTACAATCAGCCCCAGCATTTT; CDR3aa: CSARKDSYNQPQHF
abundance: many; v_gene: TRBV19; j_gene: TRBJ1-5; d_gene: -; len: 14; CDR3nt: TGTGCCAGTAGTAAGGCGGATAGCAATCAGCCCCAGCATTTT; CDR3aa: CASSKADSNQPQHF
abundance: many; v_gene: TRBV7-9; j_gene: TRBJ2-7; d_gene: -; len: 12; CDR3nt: TGTGCCAGCAGCCCCGACACCTACGAGCAGTACTTC; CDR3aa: CASSPDTYEQYF
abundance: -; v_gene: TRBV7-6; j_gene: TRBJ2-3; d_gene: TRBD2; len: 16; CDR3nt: TGTGCCAGCAGCGTAACTAGCGGGAGTTTTACAGATACGCAGTATTTT; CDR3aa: CASSVTSGSFTDTQYF
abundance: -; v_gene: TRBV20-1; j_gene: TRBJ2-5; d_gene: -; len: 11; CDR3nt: TGCAGTGCTGCGAGTCAAGAGACCCAGTACTTC; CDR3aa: CSAASQETQYF
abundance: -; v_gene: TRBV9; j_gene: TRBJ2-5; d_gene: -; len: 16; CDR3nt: TGTGCCAGCAGCGTAGGTGAGGCAAATAGCCGGGAGACCCAGTACTTC; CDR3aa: CASSVGEANSRETQYF
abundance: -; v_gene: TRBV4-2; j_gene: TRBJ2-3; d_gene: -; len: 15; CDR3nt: TGTGCCAGCAGCCAGGATCAGGAGCCCACAGATACGCAGTATTTT; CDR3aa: CASSQDQEPTDTQYF
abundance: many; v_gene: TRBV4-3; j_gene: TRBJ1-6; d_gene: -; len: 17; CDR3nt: TGCGCCAGCAGCCAAGAATGGTCGGGGCGCGGGAATTCACCCCTCCACTTT; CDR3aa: CASSQEWSGRGNSPLHF
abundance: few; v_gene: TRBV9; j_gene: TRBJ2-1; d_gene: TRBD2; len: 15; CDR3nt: TGTGCCAGCAGCGATAGCGGGGCCTCCTACAATGAGCAGTTCTTC; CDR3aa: CASSDSGASYNEQFF
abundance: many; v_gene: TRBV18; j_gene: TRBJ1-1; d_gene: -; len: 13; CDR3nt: TGTGCCAGCTCCCGGACGGCGGGCACTGAAGCTTTCTTT; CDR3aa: CASSRTAGTEAFF
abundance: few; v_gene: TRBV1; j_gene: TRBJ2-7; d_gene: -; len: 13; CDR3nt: TGCACCAGCCGTCGGGACAGTAACCACGAGCAGTACTTC; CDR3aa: CTSRRDSNHEQYF
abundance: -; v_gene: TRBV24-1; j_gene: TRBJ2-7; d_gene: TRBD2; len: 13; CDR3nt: TGTGCCACCAGTGATAGCGGGACGTACGAGCACTACTTC; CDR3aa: CATSDSGTYEHYF
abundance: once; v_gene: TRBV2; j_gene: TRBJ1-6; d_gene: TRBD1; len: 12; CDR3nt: TGTGCCAGCACGAGCCAGGGGGCGGGATACCACTTT; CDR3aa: CASTSQGAGYHF
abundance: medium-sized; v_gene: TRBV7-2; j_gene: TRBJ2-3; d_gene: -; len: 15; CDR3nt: TGTGCCAGCAGCTTAGTGGGGGATTGGACAGATACGCAGTATTTT; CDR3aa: CASSLVGDWTDTQYF
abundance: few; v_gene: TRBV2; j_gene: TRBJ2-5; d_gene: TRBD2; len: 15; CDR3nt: TGTGCCAGCAGCAAAAGACTAGCGGGGGCAGAGACCCAGTACTTC; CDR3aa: CASSKRLAGAETQYF
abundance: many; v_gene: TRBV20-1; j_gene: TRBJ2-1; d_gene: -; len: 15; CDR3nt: TGCAGTGCTAGAGACGACGGGGGAAACTACAATGAGCAGTTCTTC; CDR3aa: CSARDDGGNYNEQFF
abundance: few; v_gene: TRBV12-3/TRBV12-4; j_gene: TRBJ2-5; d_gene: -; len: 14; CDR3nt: TGTGCCAGCAGTCCCCAAAGGGGGCAAGAGACCCAGTACTTC; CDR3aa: CASSPQRGQETQYF
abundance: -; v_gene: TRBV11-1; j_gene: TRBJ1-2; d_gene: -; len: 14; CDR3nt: TGTGCCAGCAGCTTACTACAGTTGAACTATGGCTACACCTTC; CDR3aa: CASSLLQLNYGYTF
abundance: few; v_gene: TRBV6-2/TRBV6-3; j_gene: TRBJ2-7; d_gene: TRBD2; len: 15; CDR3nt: TGTGCCAGCAGTTTCCTCGGGGGGGGTACCTACGAGCAGTACTTC; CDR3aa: CASSFLGGGTYEQYF
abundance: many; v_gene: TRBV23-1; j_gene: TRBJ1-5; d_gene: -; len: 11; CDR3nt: TGCGCCAGCAGTCACTCGAACCCCCAGCATTTT; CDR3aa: CASSHSNPQHF
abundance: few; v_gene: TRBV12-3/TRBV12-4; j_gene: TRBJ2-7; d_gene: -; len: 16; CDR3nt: TGTGCCAGCAGTTTCCGGGCCCGGGGGCTCCCCTACGAGCAGTACTTC; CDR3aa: CASSFRARGLPYEQYF
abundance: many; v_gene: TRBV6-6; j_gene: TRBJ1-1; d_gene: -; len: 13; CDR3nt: TGTGCCAGCAGTCACGACAGTAACACTGAAGCTTTCTTT; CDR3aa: CASSHDSNTEAFF
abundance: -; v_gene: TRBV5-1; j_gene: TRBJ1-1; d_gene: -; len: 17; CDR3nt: TGCGCCAGCAGTTCGCCCCTGGAGTCTCGGATGAACACTGAAGCTTTCTTT; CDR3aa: CASSSPLESRMNTEAFF
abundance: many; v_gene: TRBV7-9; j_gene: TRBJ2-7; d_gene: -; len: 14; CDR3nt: TGTGCCAGCAGCTTAAGGGAGACACCCTACGAGCAGTACTTC; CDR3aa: CASSLRETPYEQYF
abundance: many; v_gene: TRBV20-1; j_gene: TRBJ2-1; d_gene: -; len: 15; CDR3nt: TGCAGTGCTCACGCGGGCACCCACTCCTACAATGAGCAGTTCTTC; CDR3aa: CSAHAGTHSYNEQFF
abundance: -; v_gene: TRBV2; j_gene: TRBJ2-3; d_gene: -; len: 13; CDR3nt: TGTGCCAGCACCAGCGGGAGCACAGATACGCAGTATTTT; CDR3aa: CASTSGSTDTQYF
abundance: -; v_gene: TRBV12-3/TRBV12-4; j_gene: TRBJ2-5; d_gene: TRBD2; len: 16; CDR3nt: TGTGCCAGCAGCCGCGTGGGCGGGAGGCTCCAAGAGACCCAGTACTTC; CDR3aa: CASSRVGGRLQETQYF